The 25 T cell receptor beta chains in this list originate from one sample, sequenced in a study of blood T cell repertoires in COVID-19. TCRdb keeps only in-frame clones here, not all; method: immunoSEQ multiplex PCR. The data contain roughly 100,000 clones, almost 95% of them singletons. Sample: peripheral blood. The origin of the receptors is a man aged 45-65 years with active COVID-19.

This sequence joins TRBV25-1 and TRBJ1-1; 7 nucleotides align to TRBD1. Germline V lookup: CDR1 MGHDK, CDR2 SYGVNS. The CDR3 covers 15 residues. J was trimmed by 4 bases and V by 2 bases; bases with no gene match: 7. CDR3 nucleotide sequence: TGTGCCAGCAGTGAAGGGATAGGGGGCTTCACTGAAGCTTTCTTT. Translation gives CASSEGIGGFTEAFF.

This chain joins TRBV19 and TRBJ2-3, with TRBD1 matching over 8 bases. This CDR3 region has 16 residues. Germline CDR1 is LNHDA and CDR2 is SQIVND (reference sequence). Trimming cost V 2 bases and J 2 bases; bases outside gene matches: 6. The CDR3 region is CASSIRGTGYTDTQYF. The CDR3 DNA reads as TGTGCCAGTAGTATAAGGGGGACAGGATACACAGATACGCAGTATTTT.

This clone was seen a single time. This CDR3 reads CAISDGTGGGNGYTF. CDR3 DNA: TGTGCCATCAGTGACGGGACAGGGGGGGGCAATGGCTACACCTTC. This sequence joins TRBV10-3 and TRBJ1-2; 11 bases fit TRBD1. The junction had 6 bases not matched to a gene; V was cut back by 3 bases and J by 6 bases. Per the germline V gene, CDR1 is ENHRY and CDR2 is SYGVKD. There are 15 residues in the CDR3.

The chain employs TRBV28 and TRBJ2-3; weak D call: TRBD2 (6 bases). Germline values: CDR1 MDHEN, CDR2 SYDVKM. CDR3 size: 15 residues. Trimming shortened V by 4 bases and J by 4 bases, and 15 bases separated the two germline ends. CDR3 loop: CASSSRAGLPDTQYF. CDR3 DNA: TGTGCCAGCAGTTCTCGAGCGGGCCTACCAGATACGCAGTATTTT.

J is TRBJ2-6 and V is TRBV24-1; 8 bases fit TRBD1. Germline CDR1 reads KGHDR; CDR2 reads SFDVKD. Unmatched junction bases numbered 7, after V lost 7 bases and J lost 3 bases. This CDR3 spans 16 amino acids. The CDR3 loop is CATSPQGALGANVLTF. The CDR3 nucleotides are TGTGCCACCAGCCCTCAGGGGGCGCTTGGGGCCAACGTCCTGACTTTC.

The chain combines TRBV9 with TRBJ2-5; D is possibly TRBD1 (7 bases). Germline assignment: CDR1 SGDLS and CDR2 YYNGEE. V was trimmed by 4 bases and J by 4 bases, leaving 23 bases between them. The CDR3 spans 17 residues. CDR3 DNA: TGTGCCAGCAGCAAAGAGAGCCGCAGGGGGGTTGGAGAGACCCAGTACTTC. Amino acid sequence: CASSKESRRGVGETQYF.

V and J are TRBV4-1 and TRBJ2-3; D unresolved. Germline-derived CDR1 and CDR2 are MGHRA and YSYEKL. The CDR3 sequence is 13 residues long. V lost 4 bases, J lost 5 bases, and 10 bases lay in between. This chain's CDR3 is CASSLQVIDTQYF. CDR3 bases: TGCGCCAGCAGCCTCCAGGTAATAGATACGCAGTATTTT.

The V and J genes are TRBV6-4 and TRBJ2-1, with 8 bases fitting TRBD2. V lost 0 bases to trimming and J lost 6 bases; unmatched junction nucleotides: 4. Germline loops: CDR1 MRHNA, CDR2 SNTAGT. The CDR3 is made up of 15 amino acids. CDR3 sequence (DNA): TGTGCCAGCAGTGACTCCCCCGGGGGGGTCAATGAGCAGTTCTTC. Translation gives CASSDSPGGVNEQFF.

The V and J genes are TRBV11-2 and TRBJ1-4; 7 nucleotides align to TRBD1. V trimming: 0 bases; J trimming: 7 bases; junction bases outside the gene matches: 5. The CDR3 runs 15 residues. CDR1 is SGHAT and CDR2 is FQNNGV in the germline V gene. The CDR3 is CASSLDPGGFEKLFF. The DNA for the CDR3 is TGTGCCAGCAGCTTAGATCCAGGGGGTTTTGAAAAACTGTTTTTT.

The chain uses TRBV5-6 and TRBJ2-7, with D possibly TRBD1 on 7 matching bases. Trimming left V 4 bases short and J 0 bases short, with 17 bases between. From germline, CDR1 is SGHDT and CDR2 YYEEEE. The CDR3 contains 16 residues. CDR3: CASSPWAGGSSYEQYF. CDR3 DNA sequence: TGTGCCAGCAGCCCGTGGGCAGGGGGGTCCTCCTACGAGCAGTACTTC.

The chain employs TRBV10-3 and TRBJ2-5, with D maybe TRBD1 (6 bases). The CDR3 consists of 11 residues. CDR1 is ENHRY and CDR2 is SYGVKD in the germline V gene. Trimming took off 11 bases at V and 1 base at J, with 8 bases between the two ends. The CDR3 region has the DNA TGTGCCTCCAGGGGCCAAGAGACCCAGTACTTC. It encodes CASRGQETQYF.

The rearrangement links TRBV6-5 to TRBJ2-7; unclear D gene. The germline V and J ends were trimmed by 2 bases and 6 bases, with 17 bases remaining between them. Per the germline V gene, CDR1 is MNHEY and CDR2 is SVGAGI. This CDR3 has 15 amino acids. This CDR3 reads CASSYGPIPNSEQYF. The CDR3 coding sequence is TGTGCCAGCAGTTACGGGCCCATCCCAAACTCCGAGCAGTACTTC.

V usage is TRBV6-5 and J usage is TRBJ1-1, with 10 bases that match TRBD1. J lost 5 bases, V lost 6 bases, and 9 bases had no gene match. This CDR3 is built from 15 residues. The V gene's germline CDR1 is MNHEY and CDR2 SVGAGI. CDR3 loop: CASRGRQGARTEAFF. CDR3 coding DNA: TGTGCCAGCAGGGGGCGACAGGGGGCGAGGACTGAAGCTTTCTTT.

CDR3 sequence (DNA): TGTGCCACCAGCAGAGGGACTAGCGGGATCCCTGAGCAGTTCTTC. The encoded protein is CATSRGTSGIPEQFF. The chain joins TRBV15 to TRBJ2-1; 12 bases line up with TRBD2. The CDR3 has 15 residues. Germline trimming cut 1 base from V and 9 bases from J; bases unmatched to any gene: 4. CDR1 is LNHNV and CDR2 is YYDKDF in the germline V gene (reference sequence).

CDR3 in amino acids: CASSQQTSGRLEETQYF. CDR3 in DNA: TGTGCCAGCAGCCAGCAGACTAGCGGGAGGCTGGAGGAGACCCAGTACTTC. The chain links TRBV3-1 (or the pseudogene TRBV3-2) to TRBJ2-5; 13 bases agree with TRBD2. Germline-derived CDR1 and CDR2 are LGHDT and YNNKEL (reference sequence). The V segment lost 3 bases and the J segment 5 bases; nucleotides outside the gene matches: 9. The CDR3 covers 17 residues.

The chain has TRBV6-6 and TRBJ1-6, with TRBD1 matching 9 bases. V trimming: 5 bases; J trimming: 7 bases; junction bases outside the gene matches: 6. Germline V gene data show CDR1 as MNHNY and CDR2 as SVGAGI (reference sequence). This CDR3 is 15 amino acids long. The CDR3 DNA sequence: TGTGCCAGCAGTCCCTGGACAGGGGAGAATTCACCCCTCCACTTT. Translation: CASSPWTGENSPLHF.

The chain is built from TRBV2 and TRBJ2-7; 8 bases align to TRBD2. Germline trimming cut 1 base from V and 3 bases from J; bases unmatched to any gene: 5. The CDR3 has 15 residues. Germline V gene lookup returns CDR1 SNHLY and CDR2 FYNNEI. Here the CDR3 reads CASSEGRAGGYEQYF. CDR3 sequence (DNA): TGTGCCAGCAGTGAAGGCCGGGCGGGGGGCTACGAGCAGTACTTC.

This clone appeared a few times. The genes are TRBV3-1 (or the pseudogene TRBV3-2) and TRBJ2-1; 12 nucleotides agree with TRBD2. The germline V gene encodes CDR1 LGHDT and CDR2 YNNKEL (reference sequence). There are 16 residues in the CDR3. After removal of 4 bases from V and 5 bases from J, the junction contained 6 bases not matched to a gene. CDR3 sequence (DNA): TGTGCCAGCAGCCTTCGACTAGCGGGAGTGAACAATGAGCAGTTCTTC. This gives the protein CASSLRLAGVNNEQFF.

This clone was observed once. The chain has TRBV5-1 and TRBJ2-5; 12 positions match TRBD1. The CDR3 consists of 14 residues. The junction had 3 bases not matched to a gene; V was cut back by 4 bases and J by 5 bases. Germline-derived CDR1 and CDR2 are SGHRS and YFSETQ. The CDR3 coding sequence is TGCGCCAGCAGCCCAGGGACAGGGGGCGAGACCCAGTACTTC. Translating gives CASSPGTGGETQYF. The whole variable domain, remainder taken from reference TRBV5-1 and TRBJ2-5, is KAGVTQTPRYLIKTRGQQVTLSCSPISGHRSVSWYQQTPGQGLQFLFEYFSETQRNKGNFPGRFSGRQFSNSRSEMNVSTLELGDSALYLCASSPGTGGETQYFGPGTRLLVL.

Written as DNA, the CDR3 is TGTGCCAGCAGTCCCCCAGGAAAGGATTCACCCCTCCACTTT. It is translated as CASSPPGKDSPLHF. The chain carries TRBV28 and TRBJ1-6, with D unresolved. This CDR3 has 14 amino acids. V was pared by 5 bases and J by 8 bases, with 13 bases between. Germline CDR1 MDHEN, CDR2 SYDVKM.

The gene calls are TRBV28 and TRBJ1-1; 7 bases map to TRBD1. Germline CDR1 and CDR2: MDHEN and SYDVKM. The CDR3 runs 14 residues. J was trimmed by 0 bases and V by 8 bases; bases with no gene match: 6. This chain's CDR3 is CASDSRGLNTEAFF. In DNA, the CDR3 is TGTGCCAGCGACAGTAGGGGGCTGAACACTGAAGCTTTCTTT.

The V call is TRBV5-3, the J call TRBJ2-3; TRBD2 is a possible D gene (5 bases). TRBV5-3 is an ORF for which the function is uncertain. The germline V and J ends were trimmed by 10 bases and 1 base, with 16 bases remaining between them. The CDR3 is made up of 14 amino acids. CDR3 sequence reads: CAALLGGCTDTQYF. DNA for the CDR3: TGTGCCGCACTACTAGGAGGATGCACAGATACGCAGTATTTT.

V usage is TRBV19 and J usage is TRBJ1-5; tentatively, D is TRBD1 (6 bases). Between the trimmed V and J ends, which lost 4 bases and 6 bases, there was a span of 10 bases. Looked up from germline, CDR1 is LNHDA and CDR2 is SQIVND (reference sequence). CDR3 length equals 13 residues. The CDR3 bases are TGTGCCAGTAGTACCGGGACATCTCAGCCCCAGCATTTT. This translates into CASSTGTSQPQHF. Full variable domain (rest looked up from reference TRBV19 and TRBJ1-5): DGGITQSPKYLFRKEGQNVTLSCEQNLNHDAMYWYRQDPGQGLRLIYYSQIVNDFQKGDIAEGYSVSREKKESFPLTVTSAQKNPTAFYLCASSTGTSQPQHFGDGTRLSIL.

CDR3 loop: CASSVIVSSYEQYF. The CDR3 DNA is TGTGCCAGCAGTGTAATTGTCTCGTCCTACGAGCAGTACTTC. The chain links TRBV2 to TRBJ2-7; D gene ambiguous. The CDR3 sequence is 14 residues long. Germline-derived CDR1 and CDR2 are SNHLY and FYNNEI. The V gene lost 4 bases and the J gene lost 1 base, with 11 bases spanning the gap.

The J gene is TRBJ1-4, the V gene TRBV15; the D gene is possibly TRBD1 (5 bases). CDR1 is LNHNV, CDR2 YYDKDF, per germline (reference sequence). The CDR3 spans 15 residues. V lost 1 base and J lost 8, with 14 bases in between. CDR3 sequence: CATSRAMNQGEKLFF. CDR3 bases: TGTGCCACCAGCAGAGCCATGAACCAGGGAGAAAAACTGTTTTTT.